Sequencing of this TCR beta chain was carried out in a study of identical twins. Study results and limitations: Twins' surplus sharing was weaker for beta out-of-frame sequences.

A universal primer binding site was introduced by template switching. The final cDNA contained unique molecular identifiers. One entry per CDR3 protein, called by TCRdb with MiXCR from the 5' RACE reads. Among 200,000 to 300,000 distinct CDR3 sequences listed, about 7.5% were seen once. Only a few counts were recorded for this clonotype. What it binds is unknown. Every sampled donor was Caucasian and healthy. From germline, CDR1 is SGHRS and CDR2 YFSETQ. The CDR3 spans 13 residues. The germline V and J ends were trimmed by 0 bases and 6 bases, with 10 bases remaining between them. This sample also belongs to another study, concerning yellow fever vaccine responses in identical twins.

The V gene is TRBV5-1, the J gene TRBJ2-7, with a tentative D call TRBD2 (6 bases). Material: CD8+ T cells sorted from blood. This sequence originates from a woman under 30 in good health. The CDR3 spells CASSLAGSSEQYF. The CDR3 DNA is TGCGCCAGCAGCTTGGCCGGGAGTTCCGAGCAGTACTTC.